This T cell receptor (beta chain) was identified during a study of blood T cell repertoires in COVID-19. Study background: COVID-19 samples, acute and convalescent, were from the United States, Italy and Spain. T cells, B-cell-depleted T cells, or PBMCs provided the cDNA or gDNA that served as material.

Authors' methods: Amplification of reference gene primers was used by the study to estimate nucleated cell counts. Generated by immunoSEQ multiplex PCR, the TCRdb table keeps only in-frame clones and is missing some. V and J calls and clone size are those listed in that table; D and trimming were worked out from the DNA. The data contain tens of thousands of clones, 88% of them singletons. Germline V gene data show CDR1 as MDHEN and CDR2 as SYDVKM. The CDR3 is 14 amino acids. Between the trimmed V and J ends, which lost 6 bases and 3 bases, there was a span of 14 bases. The sequenced sample was peripheral blood. The chain carries TRBV28 and TRBJ1-1; tentatively, D is TRBD1 (6 bases). The TCR comes from a woman in her 40s with acute or convalescent COVID-19. Here the CDR3 DNA reads TGTGCCAGCAGAATTTCAGGGGCCCACACTGAAGCTTTCTTT. Amino acids: CASRISGAHTEAFF.